This is a list of T cell receptor beta chains from one sample in a study of blood T cell repertoires in COVID-19. Method: immunoSEQ multiplex PCR; TCRdb's copy keeps in-frame clones and lacks some. The repertoire consists of 220,000 or so clones, with roughly 84% occurring once and the leading ten covering 6.8%. Sequenced: PBMCs or T cells enriched from blood (not recorded which). Source of these receptors: a middle-aged woman who had recovered from COVID-19. Each CDR3 is given with its conserved first and last residue. The D gene is left open where the match is weak. A clone size is listed for some rows: how often the clone was seen (once, few, many), or a class if it is expanded.

TRBV28	NA	NA	TRBJ2-6	CASRTAGANVLTF	TGTGCCAGCAGGACAGCTGGGGCCAACGTCCTGACTTTC
TRBV5-1	TRBD2	NA	TRBJ2-3	CASSLGTAGVSDTQYF	TGCGCCAGCAGCTTGGGGACGGCGGGAGTATCAGATACGCAGTATTTT
TRBV7-2	NA	NA	TRBJ1-1	CASSLYGGLDTEAFF	TGTGCCAGCAGCTTATACGGGGGGTTGGACACTGAAGCTTTCTTT
TRBV19	TRBD2	NA	TRBJ2-1	CASGGTSGYNEQFF	TGTGCCAGTGGCGGGACTAGCGGATACAATGAGCAGTTCTTC
TRBV7-2	TRBD2	NA	TRBJ2-1	CASSTTAGGPANEQFF	TGTGCCAGCAGCACAACAGCGGGAGGGCCCGCAAATGAGCAGTTCTTC
TRBV14	NA	once	TRBJ1-2	CASSQTVSGYTF	TGTGCCAGCAGCCAGACAGTGAGTGGCTACACCTTC
TRBV25-1	NA	NA	TRBJ1-1	CASSGMAEAFF	TGTGCCAGCTCAGGTATGGCTGAAGCTTTCTTT
TRBV9	TRBD2	NA	TRBJ2-7	CASGETSGPSYEQYF	TGTGCCAGCGGTGAGACTAGCGGGCCTTCCTACGAGCAGTACTTC
TRBV11-3	NA	NA	TRBJ2-1	CASSLDLNEQFF	TGTGCCAGCAGCTTAGATCTCAATGAGCAGTTCTTC
TRBV27	TRBD2	NA	TRBJ2-7	CASSSGRFYEQYF	TGTGCCAGCAGTAGCGGGAGATTCTACGAGCAGTACTTC
TRBV5-7	TRBD1	NA	TRBJ2-7	CASRTRAGGGSEQYF	TGTGCCAGCAGAACAAGGGCAGGGGGTGGATCCGAGCAGTACTTC
TRBV5-1	TRBD2	NA	TRBJ2-3	CATSRGTSGRARDTQYF	TGCGCCACCTCACGTGGAACTAGCGGGAGGGCCAGGGATACGCAGTATTTT
TRBV18	NA	NA	TRBJ1-5	CASSPLSSNQPQHF	TGTGCCAGCTCACCACTAAGCAGCAATCAGCCCCAGCATTTT
TRBV28	TRBD2	NA	TRBJ2-5	CASSPSGSTETQYF	TGTGCCAGCAGCCCTAGCGGGAGCACAGAGACCCAGTACTTC
TRBV5-1	TRBD2	NA	TRBJ2-3	CASRWRTSGSSADTQYF	TGCGCCAGCAGATGGAGGACTAGCGGGAGCTCGGCAGATACGCAGTATTTT
TRBV27	TRBD1	NA	TRBJ2-7	CASSFRQGSGEQYF	TGTGCCAGCAGTTTCCGACAGGGATCAGGGGAGCAGTACTTC
TRBV27	TRBD2	NA	TRBJ2-7	CASGFAGGPYEQYF	TGTGCCAGCGGGTTCGCGGGAGGGCCCTACGAGCAGTACTTC
TRBV11-3	TRBD2	NA	TRBJ2-1	CASSSLGGRASYNEQFF	TGTGCCAGCAGCTCTCTTGGCGGGAGGGCCTCCTACAATGAGCAGTTCTTC
TRBV4-1	NA	NA	TRBJ1-6	CASSQDWGVRNSPLHF	TGCGCCAGCAGCCAAGATTGGGGGGTGAGAAATTCACCCCTCCACTTT
TRBV25-1	TRBD2	once	TRBJ2-5	CASRGTSGRQETQYF	TGTGCCAGCAGGGGGACTAGCGGGCGCCAAGAGACCCAGTACTTC
TRBV7-2	TRBD1	NA	TRBJ1-5	CASSLTGGGQPQHF	TGTGCCAGCAGCCTGACAGGGGGCGGCCAGCCCCAGCATTTT
TRBV5-1	TRBD1	NA	TRBJ1-2	CASSYPTGGTAGYTF	TGCGCCAGCAGCTACCCGACAGGGGGAACGGCTGGCTACACCTTC
TRBV5-1	NA	NA	TRBJ2-1	CASSLESSTYNEQFF	TGCGCCAGCAGCTTGGAGAGCTCCACCTACAATGAGCAGTTCTTC
TRBV24-1	TRBD2	NA	TRBJ2-1	CATSDLGLAGDNEQFF	TGTGCCACCAGTGATTTGGGACTAGCGGGTGACAATGAGCAGTTCTTC
TRBV11-2	TRBD1	NA	TRBJ1-2	CASSSVRDRGPRYTF	TGTGCCAGCAGCTCCGTCCGGGACAGGGGGCCCCGCTACACCTTC
TRBV27	NA	NA	TRBJ1-2	CASSNRGPESYGYTF	TGTGCCAGCTCAAATCGGGGTCCAGAGAGCTATGGCTACACCTTC
TRBV27	NA	NA	TRBJ2-1	CASSRHSAGSEQFF	TGTGCCAGCAGCCGACACTCCGCTGGCAGTGAGCAGTTCTTC
TRBV7-2	NA	NA	TRBJ1-2	CASSLSYPGGYTF	TGTGCCAGCAGCTTAAGTTATCCAGGTGGCTACACCTTC
TRBV11-2	TRBD2	NA	TRBJ2-7	CASSLGSREGLYEQYF	TGTGCCAGCAGCTTAGGGTCGAGGGAGGGCCTCTACGAGCAGTACTTC
TRBV10-2	NA	once	TRBJ2-2	CASSSVRGPTGELFF	TGCGCCAGCAGTTCGGTCCGCGGGCCAACCGGGGAGCTGTTTTTT
TRBV10-2	NA	NA	TRBJ2-3	CASSEAGRRDTQYF	TGCGCCAGCAGTGAGGCGGGGAGGCGAGATACGCAGTATTTT
TRBV20-1	NA	NA	TRBJ2-3	CSASRAGLTDTQYF	TGCAGTGCTAGTAGAGCGGGCCTCACAGATACGCAGTATTTT